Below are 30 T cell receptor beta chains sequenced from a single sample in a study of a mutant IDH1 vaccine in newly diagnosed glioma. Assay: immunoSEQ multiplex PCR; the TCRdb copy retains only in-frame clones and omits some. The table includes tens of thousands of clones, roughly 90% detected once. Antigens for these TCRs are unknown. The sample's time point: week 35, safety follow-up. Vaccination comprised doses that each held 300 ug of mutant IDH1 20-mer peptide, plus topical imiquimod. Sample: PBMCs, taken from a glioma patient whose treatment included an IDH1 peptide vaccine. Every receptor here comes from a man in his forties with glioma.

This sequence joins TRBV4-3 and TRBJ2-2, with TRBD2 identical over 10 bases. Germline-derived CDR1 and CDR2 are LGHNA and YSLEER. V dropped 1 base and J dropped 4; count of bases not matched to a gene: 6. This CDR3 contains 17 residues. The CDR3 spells CASSQGLAGVSTGELFF. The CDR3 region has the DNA TGCGCCAGCAGCCAAGGGCTAGCGGGAGTCAGCACCGGGGAGCTGTTTTTT.

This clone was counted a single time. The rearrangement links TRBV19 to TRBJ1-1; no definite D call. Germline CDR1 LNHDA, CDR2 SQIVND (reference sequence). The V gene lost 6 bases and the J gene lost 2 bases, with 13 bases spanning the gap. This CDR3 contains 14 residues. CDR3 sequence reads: CASRYRGFNTEAFF. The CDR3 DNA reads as TGTGCCAGTAGGTACCGAGGCTTTAACACTGAAGCTTTCTTT.

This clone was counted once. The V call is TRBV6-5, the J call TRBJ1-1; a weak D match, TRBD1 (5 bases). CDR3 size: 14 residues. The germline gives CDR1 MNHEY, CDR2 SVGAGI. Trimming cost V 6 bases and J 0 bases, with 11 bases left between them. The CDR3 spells CASSQGVLNTEAFF. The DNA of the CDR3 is TGTGCCAGCAGCCAAGGGGTTTTGAACACTGAAGCTTTCTTT.

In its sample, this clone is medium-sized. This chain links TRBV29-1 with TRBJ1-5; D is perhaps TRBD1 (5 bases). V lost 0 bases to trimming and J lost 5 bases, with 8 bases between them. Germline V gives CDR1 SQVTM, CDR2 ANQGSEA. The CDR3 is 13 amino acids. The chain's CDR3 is CSVEEGPYQPQHF. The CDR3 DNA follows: TGCAGCGTTGAAGAGGGGCCGTATCAGCCCCAGCATTTT.

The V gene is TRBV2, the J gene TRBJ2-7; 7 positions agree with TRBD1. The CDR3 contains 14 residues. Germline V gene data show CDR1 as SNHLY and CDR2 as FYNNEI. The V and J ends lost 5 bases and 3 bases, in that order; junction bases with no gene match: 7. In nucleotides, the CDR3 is TGTGCCAGCAGTTACAGGGGTCGGGGCTACGAGCAGTACTTC. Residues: CASSYRGRGYEQYF.

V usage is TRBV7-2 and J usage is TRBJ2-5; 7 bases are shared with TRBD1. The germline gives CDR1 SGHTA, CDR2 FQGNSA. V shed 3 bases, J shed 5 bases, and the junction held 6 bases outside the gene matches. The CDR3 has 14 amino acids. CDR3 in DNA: TGTGCCAGCAGCTTTTTAGGGGGCGGTGAGACCCAGTACTTC. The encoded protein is CASSFLGGGETQYF.

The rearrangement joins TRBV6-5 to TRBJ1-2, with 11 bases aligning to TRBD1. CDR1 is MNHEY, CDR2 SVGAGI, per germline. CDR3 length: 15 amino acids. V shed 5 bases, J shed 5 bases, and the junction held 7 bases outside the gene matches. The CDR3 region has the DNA TGTGCCAGCAGTCCCGGGACAGGGGGTCCGTATGGCTACACCTTC. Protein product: CASSPGTGGPYGYTF.

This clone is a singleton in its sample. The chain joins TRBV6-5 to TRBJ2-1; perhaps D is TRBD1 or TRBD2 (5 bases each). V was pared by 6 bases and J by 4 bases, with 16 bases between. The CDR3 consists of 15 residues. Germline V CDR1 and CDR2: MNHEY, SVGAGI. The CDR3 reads CASSKDRDGYNEQFF. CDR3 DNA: TGTGCCAGCAGCAAAGACCGGGACGGTTACAATGAGCAGTTCTTC.

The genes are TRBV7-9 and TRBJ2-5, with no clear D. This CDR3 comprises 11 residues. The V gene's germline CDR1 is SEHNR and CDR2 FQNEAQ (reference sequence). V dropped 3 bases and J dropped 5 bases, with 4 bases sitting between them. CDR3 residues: CASSFSETQYF. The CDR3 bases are TGTGCCAGCAGCTTCTCTGAGACCCAGTACTTC.

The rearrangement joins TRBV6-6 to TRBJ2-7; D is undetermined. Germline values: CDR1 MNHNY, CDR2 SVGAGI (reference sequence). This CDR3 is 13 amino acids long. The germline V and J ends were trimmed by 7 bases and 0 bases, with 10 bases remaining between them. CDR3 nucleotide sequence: TGTGCCAGCACCAATGTACTCTCCTACGAGCAGTACTTC. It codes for CASTNVLSYEQYF.

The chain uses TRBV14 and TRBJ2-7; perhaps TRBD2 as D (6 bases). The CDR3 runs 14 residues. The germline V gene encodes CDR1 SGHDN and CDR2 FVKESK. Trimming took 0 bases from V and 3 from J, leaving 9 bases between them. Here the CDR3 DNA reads TGTGCCAGCAGCCAAGACCGGAGGGGCTACGAGCAGTACTTC. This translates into CASSQDRRGYEQYF.

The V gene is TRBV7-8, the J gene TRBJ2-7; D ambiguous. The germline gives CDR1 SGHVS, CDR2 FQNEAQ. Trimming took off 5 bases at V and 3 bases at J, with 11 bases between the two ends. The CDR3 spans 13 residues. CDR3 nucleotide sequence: TGTGCCAGCAGCCTGACCGCCCACTACGAGCAGTACTTC. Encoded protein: CASSLTAHYEQYF.

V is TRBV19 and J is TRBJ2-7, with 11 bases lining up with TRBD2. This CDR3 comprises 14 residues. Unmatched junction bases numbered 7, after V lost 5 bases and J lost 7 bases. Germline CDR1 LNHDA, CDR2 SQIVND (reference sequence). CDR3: CASSPHWTSGEQYF. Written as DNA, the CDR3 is TGTGCCAGTAGTCCCCACTGGACTAGCGGGGAGCAGTACTTC.

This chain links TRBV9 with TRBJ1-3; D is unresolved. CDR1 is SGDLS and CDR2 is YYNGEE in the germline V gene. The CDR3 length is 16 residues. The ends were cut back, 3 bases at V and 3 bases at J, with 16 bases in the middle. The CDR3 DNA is TGTGCCAGCAGCGGTACCCGTTCACGCTATGGAAACACCATATATTTT. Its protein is CASSGTRSRYGNTIYF. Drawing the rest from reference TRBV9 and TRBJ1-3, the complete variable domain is DSGVTQTPKHLITATGQRVTLRCSPRSGDLSVYWYQQSLDQGLQFLIQYYNGEERAKGNILERFSAQQFPDLHSELNLSSLELGDSALYFCASSGTRSRYGNTIYFGEGSWLTVV.

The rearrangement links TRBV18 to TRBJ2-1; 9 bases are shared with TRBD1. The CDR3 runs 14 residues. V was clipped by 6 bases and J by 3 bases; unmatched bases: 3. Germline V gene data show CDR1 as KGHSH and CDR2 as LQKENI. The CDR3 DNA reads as TGTGCCAGCTCCCGGACAGGGGACTACAATGAGCAGTTCTTC. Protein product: CASSRTGDYNEQFF.

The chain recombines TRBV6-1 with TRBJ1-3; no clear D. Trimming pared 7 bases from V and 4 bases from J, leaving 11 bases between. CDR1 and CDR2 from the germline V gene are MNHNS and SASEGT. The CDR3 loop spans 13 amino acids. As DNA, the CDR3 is TGTGCCAGCACCCTAGGTACCGGAAACACCATATATTTT. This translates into CASTLGTGNTIYF.

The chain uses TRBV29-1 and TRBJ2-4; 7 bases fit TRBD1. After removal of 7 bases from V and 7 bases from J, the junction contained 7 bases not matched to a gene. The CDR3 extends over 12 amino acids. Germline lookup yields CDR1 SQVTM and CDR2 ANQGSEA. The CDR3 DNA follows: TGCAGCGCAGAGACAGGGTTGAACATTCAGTACTTC. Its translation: CSAETGLNIQYF.

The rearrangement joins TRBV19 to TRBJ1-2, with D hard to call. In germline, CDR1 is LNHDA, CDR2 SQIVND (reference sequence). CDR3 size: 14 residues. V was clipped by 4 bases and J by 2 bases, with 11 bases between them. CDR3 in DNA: TGTGCCAGTAGTACGAACGACATGAACTATGGCTACACCTTC. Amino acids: CASSTNDMNYGYTF.

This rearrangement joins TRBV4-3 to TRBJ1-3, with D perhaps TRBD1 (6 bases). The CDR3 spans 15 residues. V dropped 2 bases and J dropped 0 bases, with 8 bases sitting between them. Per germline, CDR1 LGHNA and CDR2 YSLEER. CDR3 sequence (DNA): TGCGCCAGCAGCCAACTACAGGGCTCTGGAAACACCATATATTTT. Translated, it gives CASSQLQGSGNTIYF.

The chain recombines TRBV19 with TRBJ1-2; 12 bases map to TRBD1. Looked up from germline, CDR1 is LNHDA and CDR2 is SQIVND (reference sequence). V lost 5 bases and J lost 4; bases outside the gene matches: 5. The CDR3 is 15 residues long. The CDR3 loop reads CASSFGTGGGYGYTF. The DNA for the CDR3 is TGTGCCAGTAGTTTCGGGACAGGGGGCGGCTATGGCTACACCTTC.

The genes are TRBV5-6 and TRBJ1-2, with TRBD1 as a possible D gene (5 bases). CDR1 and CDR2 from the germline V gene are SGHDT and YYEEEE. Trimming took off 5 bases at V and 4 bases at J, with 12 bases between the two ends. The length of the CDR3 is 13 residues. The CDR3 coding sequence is TGTGCCAGCAGGCCGGGGGGGTTCTATGGCTACACCTTC. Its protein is CASRPGGFYGYTF.

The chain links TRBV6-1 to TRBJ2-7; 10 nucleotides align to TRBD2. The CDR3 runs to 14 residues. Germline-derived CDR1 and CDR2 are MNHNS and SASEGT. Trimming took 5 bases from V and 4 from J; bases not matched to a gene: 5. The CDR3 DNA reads TGTGCCAGCAGTATTGCTAGCGGGAGATACGAGCAGTACTTC. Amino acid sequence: CASSIASGRYEQYF.

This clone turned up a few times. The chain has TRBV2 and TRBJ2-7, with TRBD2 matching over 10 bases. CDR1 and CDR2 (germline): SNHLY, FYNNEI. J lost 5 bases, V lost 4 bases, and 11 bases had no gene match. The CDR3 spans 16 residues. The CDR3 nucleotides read TGTGCCAGCAGTGTCCCCTTGGGACTAGCGAGGGACGAGCAGTACTTC. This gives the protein CASSVPLGLARDEQYF.

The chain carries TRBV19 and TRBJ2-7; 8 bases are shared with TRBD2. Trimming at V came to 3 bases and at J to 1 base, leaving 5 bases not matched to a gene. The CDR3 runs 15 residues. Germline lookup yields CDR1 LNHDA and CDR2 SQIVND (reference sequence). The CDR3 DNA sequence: TGTGCCAGTAGTATCGGGAGGGCCGGTTCCTACGAGCAGTACTTC. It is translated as CASSIGRAGSYEQYF.

The CDR3 here is CASSGARASNQPQHF. The CDR3 bases are TGTGCCAGCAGTGGTGCCAGAGCAAGCAATCAGCCCCAGCATTTT. The V and J genes are TRBV2 and TRBJ1-5, with D hard to call. Germline CDR1 reads SNHLY; CDR2 reads FYNNEI. The CDR3 is made up of 15 amino acids. Trimming pared 4 bases from V and 1 base from J, leaving 11 bases between. Filled out from reference TRBV2 and TRBJ1-5, the complete variable domain reads EPEVTQTPSHQVTQMGQEVILRCVPISNHLYFYWYRQILGQKVEFLVSFYNNEISEKSEIFDDQFSVERPDGSNFTLKIRSTKLEDSAMYFCASSGARASNQPQHFGDGTRLSIL.

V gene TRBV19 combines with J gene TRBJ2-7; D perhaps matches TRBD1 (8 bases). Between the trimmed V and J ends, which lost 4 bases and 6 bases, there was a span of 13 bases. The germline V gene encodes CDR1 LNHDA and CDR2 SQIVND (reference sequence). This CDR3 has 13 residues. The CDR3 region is CASSTTGGGEQYF. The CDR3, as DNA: TGTGCCAGTAGTACTACAGGGGGGGGCGAGCAGTACTTC.

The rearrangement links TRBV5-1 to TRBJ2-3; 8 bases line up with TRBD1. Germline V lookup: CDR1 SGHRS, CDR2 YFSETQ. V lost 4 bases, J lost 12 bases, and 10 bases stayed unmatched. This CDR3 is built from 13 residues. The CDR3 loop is CASSLPLTGDQYF. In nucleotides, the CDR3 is TGCGCCAGCAGCCTCCCATTGACAGGGGATCAGTATTTT.

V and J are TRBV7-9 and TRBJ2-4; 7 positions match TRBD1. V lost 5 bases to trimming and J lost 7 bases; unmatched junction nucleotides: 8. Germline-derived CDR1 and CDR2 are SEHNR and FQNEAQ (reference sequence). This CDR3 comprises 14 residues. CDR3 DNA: TGTGCCAGCAGCCCATCCGGACAGGCTAACATTCAGTACTTC. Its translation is CASSPSGQANIQYF. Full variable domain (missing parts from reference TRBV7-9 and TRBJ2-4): DTGVSQNPRHKITKRGQNVTFRCDPISEHNRLYWYRQTLGQGPEFLTYFQNEAQLEKSRLLSDRFSAERPKGSFSTLEIQRTEQGDSAMYLCASSPSGQANIQYFGAGTRLSVL.

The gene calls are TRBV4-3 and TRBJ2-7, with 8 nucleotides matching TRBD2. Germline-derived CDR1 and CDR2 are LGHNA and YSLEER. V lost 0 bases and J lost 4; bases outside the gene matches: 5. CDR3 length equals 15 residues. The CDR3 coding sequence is TGCGCCAGCAGCCAAGATCTACTAGCGGCGTACGAGCAGTACTTC. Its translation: CASSQDLLAAYEQYF.

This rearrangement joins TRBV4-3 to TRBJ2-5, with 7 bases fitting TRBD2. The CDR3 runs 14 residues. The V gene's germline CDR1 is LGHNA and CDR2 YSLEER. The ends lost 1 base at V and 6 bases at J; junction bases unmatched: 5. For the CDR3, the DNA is TGCGCCAGCAGCCAAGGCGGGGGTGGGCAGACCCAGTACTTC. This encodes CASSQGGGGQTQYF.